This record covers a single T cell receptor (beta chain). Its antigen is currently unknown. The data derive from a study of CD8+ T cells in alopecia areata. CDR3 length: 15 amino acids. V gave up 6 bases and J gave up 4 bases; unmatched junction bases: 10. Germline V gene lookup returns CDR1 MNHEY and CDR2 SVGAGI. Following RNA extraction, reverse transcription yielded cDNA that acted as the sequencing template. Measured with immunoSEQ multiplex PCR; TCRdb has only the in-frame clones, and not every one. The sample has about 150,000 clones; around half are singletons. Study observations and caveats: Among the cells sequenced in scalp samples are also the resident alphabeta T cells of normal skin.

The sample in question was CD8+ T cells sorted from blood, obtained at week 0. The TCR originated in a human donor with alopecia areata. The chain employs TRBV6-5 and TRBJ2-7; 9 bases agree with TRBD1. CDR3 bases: TGTGCCAGCAGCACGAAAGGAGACAGGGGGTACGAGCAGTACTTC. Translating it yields CASSTKGDRGYEQYF.